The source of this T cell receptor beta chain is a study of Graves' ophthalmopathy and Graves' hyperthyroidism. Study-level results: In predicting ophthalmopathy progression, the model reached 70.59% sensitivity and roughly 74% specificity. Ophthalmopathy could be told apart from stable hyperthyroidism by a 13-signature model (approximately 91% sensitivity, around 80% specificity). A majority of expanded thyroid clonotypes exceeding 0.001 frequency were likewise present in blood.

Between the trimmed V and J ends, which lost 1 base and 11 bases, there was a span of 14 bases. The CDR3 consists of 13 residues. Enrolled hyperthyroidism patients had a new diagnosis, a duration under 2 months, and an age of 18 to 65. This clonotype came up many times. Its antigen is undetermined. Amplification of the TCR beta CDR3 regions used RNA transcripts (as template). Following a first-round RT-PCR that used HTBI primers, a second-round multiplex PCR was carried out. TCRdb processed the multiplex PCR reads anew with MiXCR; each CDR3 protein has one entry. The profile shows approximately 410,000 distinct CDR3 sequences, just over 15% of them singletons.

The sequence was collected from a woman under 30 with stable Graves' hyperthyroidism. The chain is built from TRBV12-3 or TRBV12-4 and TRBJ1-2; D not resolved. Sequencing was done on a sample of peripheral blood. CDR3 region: CASSLGVQIGYTF. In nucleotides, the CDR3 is TGTGCCAGCAGTTTAGGGGTACAGATAGGATACACCTTC.